This record looks at one TCR beta chain sequence and its context. Its antigen is unknown. The read gets to within 3 residues of the CDR3 end, and the germline J gene fills in the rest. This specimen belongs to a study of T cells in women clearing cervical HPV infection. Across the whole study: Cases: HPV16-related CIN3 or worse on histology, a couple of invasive cancers. Controls' single incident HPV16 infection cleared within 12 months without precancer. Overall study results and limits: TRBV6-7 abundance was lower in cases than controls (0.11% versus 0.16%).

immunoSEQ multiplex PCR used an average of 1200 ng genomic DNA. TCRdb keeps only in-frame clones here, not all; method: immunoSEQ multiplex PCR. The sample table sets out roughly 40,000 clones. V gave up 0 bases and J gave up 5 bases; unmatched junction bases: 13. The CDR3 runs 17 residues. Germline V CDR1 and CDR2: GTSNPN, SVGIG (reference sequence). This rearrangement joins TRBV30 to TRBJ2-3; 8 bases are a match to TRBD2. This sequence was found in a woman between 18 and 70 years old with a cervical HPV16 infection that either progressed to CIN3+ or cleared (not recorded which). The sequenced sample was blood buffy coat. The part of the CDR3 DNA that was read is TGTGCCTGGAGTGTAAGTCCTACGGCGGGGGGAGGAGATACG. It translates to CAWSVSPTAGGGDT. The entire CDR3 sequence reads CAWSVSPTAGGGDTQYF.